This TCR beta chain was sequenced during a study of blood T cells in healthy people across ages. This clonotype was counted a few times. Next came a second PCR, run for about 6 to 11 cycles, which used a sample-barcoded 5' primer along with a J-beta primer mix. One entry per CDR3 protein, called by TCRdb with MiXCR from the 5' RACE reads. This table has 700,000 or so distinct CDR3 sequences, 22% appearing once. The CDR3 totals 12 residues. V was cut by 6 bases and J by 0 bases, with 7 bases left in between. Germline V gene lookup returns CDR1 DFQATT and CDR2 SNEGSKA (reference sequence). This TCR was recovered from a man aged 65-85 years in good health. Sequencing was carried out using blood. The gene calls are TRBV20-1 and TRBJ2-3; D is unclear. The DNA for the CDR3 is TGCAGTGCCCCCCCGAGCACAGATACGCAGTATTTT. Amino acids: CSAPPSTDTQYF.